These T cell receptor beta chains were read from a single sample in a study of human T cells and chemical hapten exposure. TCRdb re-called the RACE reads through MiXCR, storing one row per CDR3 protein. The sample consists of more than 100,000 distinct CDR3 sequences, approximately 11% of them appearing once. The material sequenced was whole blood, taken in connection with sensitization to the hapten diphenylcyclopropenone (DPC). All receptors come from a woman aged 45-59 years with alopecia areata. Some clones in this sample may be carry-over from other donors' samples. Both conserved end residues are part of each CDR3. The D gene is left open where the match is weak. Clone size is stated in some rows and not others, as once, few, many or a class when expanded.

v_call: TRBV25-1
j_call: TRBJ2-2
clone_size: -
d_call: -
cdr3_aa: CASSYLWETGELFF
cdr3_nt: TGTGCCAGCAGTTACCTCTGGGAAACTGGGGAGCTGTTTTTT

v_call: TRBV29-1
j_call: TRBJ2-5
clone_size: -
d_call: TRBD1
cdr3_aa: CSVPGQPIQETQYF
cdr3_nt: TGCAGCGTACCGGGACAGCCGATTCAAGAGACCCAGTACTTC

v_call: TRBV6-5
j_call: TRBJ2-1
clone_size: -
d_call: TRBD1
cdr3_aa: CASSYRAGQGVNEQFF
cdr3_nt: TGTGCCAGCAGTTACCGGGCGGGACAGGGGGTAAATGAGCAGTTCTTC

v_call: TRBV5-1
j_call: TRBJ2-5
clone_size: many
d_call: -
cdr3_aa: CASSLSGPNFPETQYF
cdr3_nt: TGCGCCAGCAGCTTATCCGGGCCCAATTTCCCAGAGACCCAGTACTTC

v_call: TRBV4-3
j_call: TRBJ2-7
clone_size: few
d_call: -
cdr3_aa: CASSLTEDSEQYF
cdr3_nt: TGCGCCAGCAGCTTGACCGAGGATAGTGAGCAGTACTTC

v_call: TRBV27
j_call: TRBJ2-5
clone_size: -
d_call: TRBD2
cdr3_aa: CASSLRLAGLQETQYF
cdr3_nt: TGTGCCAGCAGTTTAAGACTAGCGGGACTCCAAGAGACCCAGTACTTC

v_call: TRBV12-3/TRBV12-4
j_call: TRBJ1-5
clone_size: many
d_call: -
cdr3_aa: CASSLAAGQPQHF
cdr3_nt: TGTGCCAGCAGTTTGGCAGCTGGGCAGCCCCAGCATTTT

v_call: TRBV7-2
j_call: TRBJ1-6
clone_size: -
d_call: -
cdr3_aa: CASSPVGGRNSPLHF
cdr3_nt: TGTGCCAGCAGCCCGGTCGGGGGCCGTAATTCACCCCTCCACTTT

v_call: TRBV24-1
j_call: TRBJ2-1
clone_size: few
d_call: TRBD2
cdr3_aa: CATSDRSGGHSSYNEQFF
cdr3_nt: TGTGCCACCAGTGACCGCAGCGGGGGGCATAGCTCCTACAATGAGCAGTTCTTC

v_call: TRBV3-1
j_call: TRBJ1-5
clone_size: -
d_call: -
cdr3_aa: CASSRAGNQPQHF
cdr3_nt: TGTGCCAGCAGCAGGGCGGGCAATCAGCCCCAGCATTTT

v_call: TRBV7-9
j_call: TRBJ1-4
clone_size: few
d_call: -
cdr3_aa: CASSETAEREKLFF
cdr3_nt: TGTGCCAGCAGCGAGACCGCAGAACGGGAAAAACTGTTTTTT

v_call: TRBV27
j_call: TRBJ2-7
clone_size: few
d_call: -
cdr3_aa: CASSTVSSYEQYF
cdr3_nt: TGTGCCAGCAGTACCGTGTCCAGTTACGAGCAGTACTTC

v_call: TRBV10-3
j_call: TRBJ2-3
clone_size: -
d_call: -
cdr3_aa: CAISDFRSSTDTQYF
cdr3_nt: TGTGCCATCAGTGATTTTAGGTCTAGCACAGATACGCAGTATTTT

v_call: TRBV12-3/TRBV12-4
j_call: TRBJ2-3
clone_size: many
d_call: -
cdr3_aa: CASEDEVTDTQYF
cdr3_nt: TGTGCCAGCGAGGACGAGGTCACAGATACGCAGTATTTT

v_call: TRBV10-3
j_call: TRBJ1-5
clone_size: -
d_call: TRBD1
cdr3_aa: CAISETGTGGSGQPQHF
cdr3_nt: TGTGCCATCAGCGAAACCGGGACAGGGGGCTCGGGGCAGCCCCAGCATTTT

v_call: TRBV7-9
j_call: TRBJ2-5
clone_size: -
d_call: -
cdr3_aa: CASSLETTREETQYF
cdr3_nt: TGTGCCAGCAGCTTAGAGACGACTAGGGAAGAGACCCAGTACTTC

v_call: TRBV7-6
j_call: TRBJ2-3
clone_size: -
d_call: TRBD1
cdr3_aa: CASSLAGTGCADTQYF
cdr3_nt: TGTGCCAGCAGCTTAGCCGGGACAGGGTGTGCGGATACGCAGTATTTT

v_call: TRBV5-1
j_call: TRBJ2-6
clone_size: -
d_call: TRBD1
cdr3_aa: CASSWDRVNGANVLTF
cdr3_nt: TGCGCCAGCAGCTGGGACAGGGTGAACGGGGCCAACGTCCTGACTTTC

v_call: TRBV7-2
j_call: TRBJ2-7
clone_size: many
d_call: -
cdr3_aa: CASSLGGHYEQYF
cdr3_nt: TGTGCCAGCAGCTTAGGCGGCCACTACGAGCAGTACTTC

v_call: TRBV29-1
j_call: TRBJ1-2
clone_size: few
d_call: -
cdr3_aa: CSVTAPGGLRWF
cdr3_nt: TGCAGCGTCACCGCCCCCGGGGGTCTTAGGTGGTTC

v_call: TRBV27
j_call: TRBJ1-5
clone_size: few
d_call: TRBD1
cdr3_aa: CASSGGGGNQPQHF
cdr3_nt: TGTGCCAGCAGTGGAGGGGGCGGCAATCAGCCCCAGCATTTT

v_call: TRBV14
j_call: TRBJ1-1
clone_size: few
d_call: -
cdr3_aa: CASSLKLGTEAFF
cdr3_nt: TGTGCCAGCAGCCTCAAACTAGGCACTGAAGCTTTCTTT

v_call: TRBV28
j_call: TRBJ1-1
clone_size: few
d_call: TRBD1
cdr3_aa: CASSPRQGAPGTEAFF
cdr3_nt: TGTGCCAGCAGTCCCCGACAGGGGGCCCCTGGCACTGAAGCTTTCTTT

v_call: TRBV29-1
j_call: TRBJ2-3
clone_size: -
d_call: TRBD2
cdr3_aa: CSIGRGGSQPDTQYF
cdr3_nt: TGCAGCATTGGGAGGGGCGGGAGTCAACCAGATACGCAGTATTTT